This is a list of T cell receptor beta chains from one sample in a study of T cells after yellow fever vaccination. TCRdb processed the 5' RACE reads anew with MiXCR; each CDR3 protein has one entry. The table has around 250,000 distinct CDR3 sequences, less than 9% seen once. The sequencing here drew on CD4+ T cells sorted from PBMCs, taken 15 days after the yellow fever booster vaccination. These receptors all come from a man younger than 40 who received the YFV17D yellow fever vaccine. The CDR3 runs from the conserved cysteine through the conserved F or W. A D gene is named only where the DNA matches it firmly. The size entry is marked missing in some rows and otherwise reads once, few, many or a size class.

V gene	J gene	D gene	clone size	CDR3 DNA	CDR3 protein
TRBV15	TRBJ2-7	NA	NA	TGTGCCACCAGCAGAGATCAGGTCTTCTCCTACGAGCAGTACTTC	CATSRDQVFSYEQYF
TRBV7-2	TRBJ2-3	NA	many	TGTGCCAGCAGCTTGCAGGGATCAGATACGCAGTATTTT	CASSLQGSDTQYF
TRBV28	TRBJ2-6	NA	few	TGTGCCAGCAGTTTTCGTTCCCGCTTCGGGGCCAACGTCCTGACTTTC	CASSFRSRFGANVLTF
TRBV4-3	TRBJ2-3	TRBD2	few	TGCGCCAGCAGCCAAGCGGGAGGACGCACAGATACGCAGTATTTT	CASSQAGGRTDTQYF
TRBV28	TRBJ2-7	NA	NA	TGTGCCAGCAGTTTGGGATCCATTGGCTCCTACGAGCAGTACTTC	CASSLGSIGSYEQYF
TRBV4-2	TRBJ2-7	TRBD2	NA	TGTGCCAGCAGCCAAGTAGCGGGGATCCCCTACGAGCAGTACTTC	CASSQVAGIPYEQYF
TRBV6-5	TRBJ1-4	TRBD1	NA	TGTGCCAGCAGTTACCCCCCTGGGACAGGTGAAAAACTGTTTTTT	CASSYPPGTGEKLFF
TRBV6-5	TRBJ2-7	NA	few	TGTGCCAGCAGTTACCTTGACAGCTTGTACGAGCAGTACTTC	CASSYLDSLYEQYF
TRBV30	TRBJ2-3	TRBD2	NA	TGTGCCGTCCCCTGGGGCGGGAGTACAGATACGCAGTATTTT	CAVPWGGSTDTQYF
TRBV19	TRBJ1-1	NA	few	TGTGCCAGTAGTAACTTAGTGAACACTGAAGCTTTCTTT	CASSNLVNTEAFF
TRBV30	TRBJ2-7	TRBD1	few	TGTGCCTGGATCTCGGGACAGGGTACCTACGAGCAGTACTTC	CAWISGQGTYEQYF
TRBV7-9	TRBJ2-3	NA	few	TGTGCCAGCAGCTTACGCGACAGGCACAGCACAGATACGCAGTATTTT	CASSLRDRHSTDTQYF
TRBV30	TRBJ2-3	NA	NA	TGTGCCTGGAGTGCCTCCGGGACTTGGGCAGATACGCAGTATTTT	CAWSASGTWADTQYF
TRBV6-5	TRBJ2-1	NA	many	TGTGCCAGCAGTTATAGTCGTGAGCAGTTCTTC	CASSYSREQFF
TRBV10-3	TRBJ2-7	TRBD2	NA	TGTGCCATCAGTGAGACTAGCGGGAGAGACGAGCAGTACTTC	CAISETSGRDEQYF
TRBV20-1	TRBJ1-1	TRBD1	few	TGCAGTGCTAGAACCGGGACAGGGAACACTGAAGCTTTCTTT	CSARTGTGNTEAFF
TRBV27	TRBJ2-1	NA	NA	TGTGCCAGCAGGCTAGGAACCCCATACAATGAGCAGTTCTTC	CASRLGTPYNEQFF
TRBV7-2	TRBJ2-7	NA	few	TGTGCCACCAGGGAGCTTTCCTACGAGCAGTACTTC	CATRELSYEQYF
TRBV5-1	TRBJ1-1	TRBD1	many	TGCGCCAGCAGCCAGGGGGGAGGCGCTGAAGCTTTCTTT	CASSQGGGAEAFF
TRBV19	TRBJ2-5	TRBD1	NA	TGTGCCAGTAGTCCTTACCCCGGGACAGGGGGCGAAGAGACCCAGTACTTC	CASSPYPGTGGEETQYF
TRBV5-1	TRBJ2-1	NA	NA	TGCGCCAGCAGCTTGGATGTGGGGGCGGGCAATGAGCAGTTCTTC	CASSLDVGAGNEQFF
TRBV5-1	TRBJ2-1	TRBD2	NA	TGCGCCAGCAGCTTGGGGGGGACTAGCTCCTACAATGAGCAGTTCTTC	CASSLGGTSSYNEQFF
TRBV4-2	TRBJ2-3	NA	NA	TGTGCCAGCAGCCAAGATCCCTCGGAGGGCCTCGCAGATACGCAGTATTTT	CASSQDPSEGLADTQYF
TRBV25-1	TRBJ2-2	NA	NA	TGTGCCAGCAGTACCAGCAGGCGTCAGGCCGAGCTGTTTTTT	CASSTSRRQAELFF
TRBV20-1	TRBJ2-1	NA	NA	TGCAGTGCTAGAGGGAGTTATTCCTACAATGAGCAGTTCTTC	CSARGSYSYNEQFF
TRBV30	TRBJ2-3	NA	NA	TGTGCCTGGAGTCGGGGCAAGGGCACAGATACGCAGTATTTT	CAWSRGKGTDTQYF
TRBV20-1	TRBJ1-1	NA	few	TGCAGTGCTAGAGATCAAACGAACACTGAAGCTTTCTTT	CSARDQTNTEAFF
TRBV12-3/TRBV12-4	TRBJ2-5	NA	NA	TGTGCCAGCAGCTCAAGAAACGGGAGAAGGGAGACCCAGTACTTC	CASSSRNGRRETQYF
TRBV21-1	TRBJ2-7	NA	few	TGTGCCAGCAGCAAACGCGCCGGGACAGGGAACCACGAGCAGTACTTC	CASSKRAGTGNHEQYF
TRBV19	TRBJ1-1	TRBD1	NA	TGTGCCAGTAGTTTTAGACCGGGACAGGGGGACACTGAAGCTTTCTTT	CASSFRPGQGDTEAFF
TRBV19	TRBJ2-1	TRBD1	few	TGTGCCAGTAGGCCACAGGGGAATGAGCAGTTCTTC	CASRPQGNEQFF
TRBV29-1	TRBJ2-1	TRBD1	NA	TGCAGCGGGGGACAGGGACTCTACAATGAGCAGTTCTTC	CSGGQGLYNEQFF
TRBV4-2	TRBJ2-7	TRBD2	NA	TGTGCCAGCCGTTCCCCGGGACTAGCGTTCGGTGAGGGGAGCTCCTACGAGCAGTACTTC	CASRSPGLAFGEGSSYEQYF
TRBV7-2	TRBJ2-5	TRBD1	few	TGTGCCAGCAGCGTACCGGGTGGGACAGAGGTCCAAGAGACCCAGTACTTC	CASSVPGGTEVQETQYF